The clone carrying this TCR beta chain was seen many times. In the authors' workflow: Reference gene primer amplification in the assay estimated nucleated cell counts. Generated by immunoSEQ multiplex PCR, the TCRdb table keeps only in-frame clones and is missing some. That table furnishes V, J and clone size, whereas the DNA furnished D and trimming. This table holds about 150,000 clones, around 88% found once. The data were taken from a study of blood T cell repertoires in COVID-19. On the study more broadly: The origin of the acute and convalescent COVID-19 samples was the United States, Italy and Spain. The analysed material was cDNA or gDNA that came from T cells, B-cell-depleted T cells, or PBMCs.

Per germline, CDR1 MNHEY and CDR2 SVGAGI. V dropped 3 bases and J dropped 6; count of bases not matched to a gene: 4. The CDR3 consists of 14 residues. Specimen: peripheral blood. This receptor was identified in a man aged 60-69 years with active or convalescent COVID-19. The chain links TRBV6-5 to TRBJ2-1, with 8 bases matching TRBD2. CDR3 coding DNA: TGTGCCAGCAGTTATAGCGGGAAGGGCAATGAGCAGTTCTTC. Protein product: CASSYSGKGNEQFF.